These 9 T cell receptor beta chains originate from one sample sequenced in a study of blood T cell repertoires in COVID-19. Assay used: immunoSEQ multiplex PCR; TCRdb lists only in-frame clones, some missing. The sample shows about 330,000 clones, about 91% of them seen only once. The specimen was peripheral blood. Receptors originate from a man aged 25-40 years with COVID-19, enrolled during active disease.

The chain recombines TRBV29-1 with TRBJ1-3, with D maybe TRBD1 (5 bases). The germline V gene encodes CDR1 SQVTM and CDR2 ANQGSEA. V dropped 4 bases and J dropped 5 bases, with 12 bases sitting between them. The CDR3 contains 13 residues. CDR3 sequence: CSVALQGRNTIYF. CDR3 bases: TGCAGCGTTGCGCTTCAGGGTAGAAACACCATATATTTT.

The CDR3 DNA reads TGCAGCGTTGAACGAGCGGGGGGACTCACAGATACGCAGTATTTT. Protein sequence: CSVERAGGLTDTQYF. V and J are TRBV29-1 and TRBJ2-3, with TRBD2 matching 9 bases. In germline, CDR1 is SQVTM, CDR2 ANQGSEA. The CDR3 has 15 residues. V was clipped by 2 bases and J by 2 bases; unmatched bases: 5.

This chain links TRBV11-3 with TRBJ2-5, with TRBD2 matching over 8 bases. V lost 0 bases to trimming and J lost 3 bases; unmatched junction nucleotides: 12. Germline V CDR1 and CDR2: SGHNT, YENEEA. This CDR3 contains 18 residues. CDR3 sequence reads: CASSLESMASGREETQYF. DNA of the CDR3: TGTGCCAGCAGCTTAGAGTCGATGGCTAGCGGGCGCGAAGAGACCCAGTACTTC. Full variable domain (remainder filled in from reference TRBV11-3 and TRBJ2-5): EAGVVQSPRYKIIEKKQPVAFWCNPISGHNTLYWYLQNLGQGPELLIRYENEEAVDDSQLPKDRFSAERLKGVDSTLKIQPAELGDSAVYLCASSLESMASGREETQYFGPGTRLLVL.

CDR3 loop: CASSLGASGGSYEQYF. Written as DNA, the CDR3 is TGTGCCAGCAGTTTGGGGGCTAGCGGGGGGTCCTACGAGCAGTACTTC. The chain recombines TRBV28 with TRBJ2-7, with TRBD2 identical over 11 bases. CDR3 length equals 16 residues. V was pared by 3 bases and J by 1 base, with 5 bases of the junction left unmatched. CDR1 is MDHEN, CDR2 SYDVKM, per germline.

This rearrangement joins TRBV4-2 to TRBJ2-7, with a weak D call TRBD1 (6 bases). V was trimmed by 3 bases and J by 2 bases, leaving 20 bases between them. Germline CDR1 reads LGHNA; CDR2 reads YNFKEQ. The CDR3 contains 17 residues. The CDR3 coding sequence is TGTGCCAGCAGCCAGGAGTTTTGGGACACCTCCACCTACGAGCAGTACTTC. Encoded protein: CASSQEFWDTSTYEQYF.

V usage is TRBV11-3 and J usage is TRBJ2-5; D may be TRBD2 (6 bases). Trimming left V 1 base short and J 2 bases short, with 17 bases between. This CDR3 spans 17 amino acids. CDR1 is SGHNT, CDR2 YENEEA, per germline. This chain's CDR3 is CASSLGLMAGSQETQYF. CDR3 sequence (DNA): TGTGCCAGCAGCTTAGGTCTTATGGCGGGATCGCAAGAGACCCAGTACTTC.

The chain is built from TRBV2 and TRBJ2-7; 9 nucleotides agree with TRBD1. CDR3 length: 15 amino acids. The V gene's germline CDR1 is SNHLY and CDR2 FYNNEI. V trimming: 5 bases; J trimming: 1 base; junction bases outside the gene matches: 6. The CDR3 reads CASSLSGQGSYEQYF. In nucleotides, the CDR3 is TGTGCCAGCAGTCTATCGGGACAGGGTTCCTACGAGCAGTACTTC.

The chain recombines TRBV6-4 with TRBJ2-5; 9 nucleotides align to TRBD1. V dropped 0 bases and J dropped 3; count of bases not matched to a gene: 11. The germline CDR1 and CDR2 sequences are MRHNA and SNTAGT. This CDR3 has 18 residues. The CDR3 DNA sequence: TGTGCCAGCAGTGACTCGAAAGATGATGACAGGGGGAAAGAGACCCAGTACTTC. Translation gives CASSDSKDDDRGKETQYF.

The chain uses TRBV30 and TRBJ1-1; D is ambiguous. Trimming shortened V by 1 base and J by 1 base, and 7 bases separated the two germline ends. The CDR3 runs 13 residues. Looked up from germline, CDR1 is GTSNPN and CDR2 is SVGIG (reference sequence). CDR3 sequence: CAWSEAWNTEAFF. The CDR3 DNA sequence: TGTGCCTGGAGTGAAGCGTGGAACACTGAAGCTTTCTTT.